This T cell receptor beta chain came from a study of T cell responses to AZD1222 COVID-19 vaccine. Study observations and caveats: The peak T cell response came first, and repertoires were sampled only after it. The reported proportion of spike-specific TCRs targeting unmutated variant regions was nearly half. Dominant at 160-218 and 743-854, vaccine-associated CD4 TCRs also spanned spike. Donor demographics were predominantly white British with a female majority; clonal diversity may be underestimated.

The CDR3 covers 17 residues. The V segment lost 3 bases and the J segment 9 bases; nucleotides outside the gene matches: 14. The germline CDR1 and CDR2 sequences are SGDLS and YYNGEE. A remark on this clone: Its specificity is not known.

Clones were read by immunoSEQ multiplex PCR, and TCRdb kept only the in-frame ones, dropping some. The table includes about 140,000 clones, 84% detected once. The TCR comes from an adult in good health. This specimen was peripheral blood, taken on day 0 of AZD1222 vaccination. This rearrangement joins TRBV9 to TRBJ1-6; 8 nucleotides match TRBD1. The chain's CDR3 is CASSASPDRVLGSPLHF. As DNA, the CDR3 is TGTGCCAGCAGCGCCAGTCCGGACAGGGTACTAGGTTCACCCCTCCACTTT. Using reference TRBV9 and TRBJ1-6 for the parts outside the CDR3, the full variable domain is DSGVTQTPKHLITATGQRVTLRCSPRSGDLSVYWYQQSLDQGLQFLIQYYNGEERAKGNILERFSAQQFPDLHSELNLSSLELGDSALYFCASSASPDRVLGSPLHFGNGTRLTVT.